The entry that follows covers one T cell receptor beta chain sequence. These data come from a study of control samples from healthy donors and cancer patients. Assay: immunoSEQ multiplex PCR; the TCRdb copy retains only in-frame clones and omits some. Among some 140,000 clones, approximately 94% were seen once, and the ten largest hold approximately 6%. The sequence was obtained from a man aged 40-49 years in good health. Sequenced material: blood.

The CDR3, as DNA: TGCGCCAGCAGCCTCCATGGGGGTACGACTGAAGCTTTCTTT. Protein product: CASSLHGGTTEAFF. The chain carries TRBV4-3 and TRBJ1-1; D is possibly TRBD1 (5 bases). The CDR3 is 14 residues long. V dropped 4 bases and J dropped 5 bases, with 14 bases sitting between them. CDR1 and CDR2 (germline): LGHNA, YSLEER.